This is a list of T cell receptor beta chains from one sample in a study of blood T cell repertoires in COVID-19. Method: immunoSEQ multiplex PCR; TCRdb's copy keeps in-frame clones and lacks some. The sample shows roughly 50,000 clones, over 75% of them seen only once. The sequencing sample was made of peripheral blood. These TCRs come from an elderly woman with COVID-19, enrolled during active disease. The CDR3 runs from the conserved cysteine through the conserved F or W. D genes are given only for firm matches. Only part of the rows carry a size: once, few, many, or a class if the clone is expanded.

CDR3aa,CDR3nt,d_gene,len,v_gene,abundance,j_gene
CASREQGAKGYTF,TGTGCCAGTAGGGAACAGGGGGCCAAGGGCTACACCTTC,TRBD1,13,TRBV19,.,TRBJ1-2
CASNPGTSGYEQYF,TGTGCCAGCAACCCCGGGACTAGCGGATACGAGCAGTACTTC,TRBD2,14,TRBV6-5,.,TRBJ2-7
CASSSGQVGGELFF,TGCGCCAGCAGCTCCGGCCAGGTTGGGGGGGAGCTGTTTTTT,.,14,TRBV5-1,many,TRBJ2-2
CASSLQPLQALNTEAFF,TGTGCCAGCAGCCTACAACCACTACAGGCCCTGAACACTGAAGCTTTCTTT,.,17,TRBV7-2,.,TRBJ1-1
CASSIGAGGYTEAFF,TGTGCCAGTAGTATAGGAGCAGGGGGTTATACTGAAGCTTTCTTT,TRBD1,15,TRBV19,.,TRBJ1-1
CASSYGGHGELFF,TGTGCCAGCAGTTATGGAGGCCACGGGGAGCTGTTTTTT,.,13,TRBV6-2/TRBV6-3,.,TRBJ2-2
CASSLDRVAGLDF,TGTGCCAGCAGTCTGGACAGGGTTGCGGGTTTAGACTTC,TRBD1,13,TRBV27,few,TRBJ2-7
CASRSGASGTSSYEQYF,TGTGCCAGCAGATCAGGGGCTAGCGGAACCAGCTCCTACGAGCAGTACTTC,.,17,TRBV28,.,TRBJ2-7
CASRLAGGPYEQFF,TGCGCCAGCAGGCTAGCGGGGGGGCCCTATGAGCAGTTCTTC,TRBD2,14,TRBV5-1,.,TRBJ2-1
CASSPAGGHEQYF,TGTGCCAGCAGCCCAGCGGGGGGTCACGAGCAGTACTTC,TRBD2,13,TRBV7-8,.,TRBJ2-7
CASSEAGHMNTEAFF,TGTGCCAGCAGTGAAGCGGGACACATGAACACTGAAGCTTTCTTT,.,15,TRBV6-1,.,TRBJ1-1
CASSPDRVETQYF,TGCGCCAGCAGCCCGGACAGGGTTGAGACCCAGTACTTC,TRBD1,13,TRBV5-1,.,TRBJ2-5
CASSQQGGSYNEQFF,TGTGCCAGCAGCCAGCAGGGAGGCTCCTACAATGAGCAGTTCTTC,.,15,TRBV2,.,TRBJ2-1
CASSPSGRQPYEQYF,TGTGCCAGCAGCCCTAGCGGGAGACAACCCTACGAGCAGTACTTC,TRBD2,15,TRBV4-2,.,TRBJ2-7